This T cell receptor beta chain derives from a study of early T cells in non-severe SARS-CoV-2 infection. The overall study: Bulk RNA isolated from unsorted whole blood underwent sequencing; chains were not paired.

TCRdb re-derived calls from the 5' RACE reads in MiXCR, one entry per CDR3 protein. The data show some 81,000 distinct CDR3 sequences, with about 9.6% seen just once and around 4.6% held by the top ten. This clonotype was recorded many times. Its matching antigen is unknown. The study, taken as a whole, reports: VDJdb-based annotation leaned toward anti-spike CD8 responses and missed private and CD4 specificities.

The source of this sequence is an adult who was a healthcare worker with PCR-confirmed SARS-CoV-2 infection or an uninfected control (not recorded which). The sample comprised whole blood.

The DNA of the CDR3 is TGTGCCAGCAGCTTAACAGGGGGATCTTTCTTC. It translates to CASSLTGGSFF. The chain has TRBV28 and TRBJ2-1; 8 bases fit TRBD1. Trimming removed 6 bases from V and 16 bases from J; junction bases left unmatched: 8. CDR3 length equals 11 residues. Germline assignment: CDR1 MDHEN and CDR2 SYDVKM. Complete variable domain (other parts from reference TRBV28 and TRBJ2-1): DVKVTQSSRYLVKRTGEKVFLECVQDMDHENMFWYRQDPGLGLRLIYFSYDVKMKEKGDIPEGYSVSREKKERFSLILESASTNQTSMYLCASSLTGGSFFGPGTRLTVL.